The rows below give T cell receptor beta chains drawn from one sample of a study of cytomegalovirus exposure and HLA in healthy donors. Using immunoSEQ multiplex PCR, the repertoire was profiled, and TCRdb retains in-frame clones only, with some absent. The data hold about 300,000 clones, with about nine tenths observed a single time. Sequencing used PBMCs. Receptors were obtained from a man in his forties in good health and CMV-seropositive. Both conserved end residues are part of each CDR3. Each record gives: clone size, D gene, V gene, J gene, CDR3 DNA, CDR3 protein. A D gene is named only where the DNA matches it firmly. Expanded clones get a size class; other rows say once, few or many, or leave the size out.

clone size: .
D gene: TRBD2
V gene: TRBV27
J gene: TRBJ2-6
CDR3 DNA: TGTGCCAGCGGACGTAGCGGGAGGGCAACCGGGGCCAACGTCCTGACTTTC
CDR3 protein: CASGRSGRATGANVLTF

clone size: .
D gene: .
V gene: TRBV6-5
J gene: TRBJ2-5
CDR3 DNA: TGTGCCAGCAGTTACAGCAGGGGTCAAGAGACCCAGTACTTC
CDR3 protein: CASSYSRGQETQYF

clone size: .
D gene: .
V gene: TRBV4-2
J gene: TRBJ2-3
CDR3 DNA: TGTGCCAGCAGCTCAAACAGGGGAGGTACAGATACGCAGTATTTT
CDR3 protein: CASSSNRGGTDTQYF

clone size: .
D gene: TRBD1
V gene: TRBV5-1
J gene: TRBJ1-2
CDR3 DNA: TGCGCCAGCAGCTTGGGGACAGGGGGAGGAAACTATGGCTACACCTTC
CDR3 protein: CASSLGTGGGNYGYTF

clone size: few
D gene: .
V gene: TRBV28
J gene: TRBJ1-1
CDR3 DNA: TGTGCCAGCAGTCCCGGAGGGGCGGGTATTACTGAAGCTTTCTTT
CDR3 protein: CASSPGGAGITEAFF

clone size: .
D gene: .
V gene: TRBV9
J gene: TRBJ1-3
CDR3 DNA: TGTGCCAGCAGCCCCTTCGACAGCTCTGGAAACACCATATATTTT
CDR3 protein: CASSPFDSSGNTIYF

clone size: .
D gene: .
V gene: TRBV29-1
J gene: TRBJ2-7
CDR3 DNA: .
CDR3 protein: CSVFWQGAYEQYF

clone size: .
D gene: .
V gene: TRBV5-4
J gene: TRBJ1-1
CDR3 DNA: TGTGCCAGCAGCTTGGGACACGGGAACACTGAAGCTTTCTTT
CDR3 protein: CASSLGHGNTEAFF

clone size: .
D gene: .
V gene: TRBV28
J gene: TRBJ2-7
CDR3 DNA: TGTGCCAGCATAGAAGGGGGGGAGGGGTCCTACGAGCAGTACTTC
CDR3 protein: CASIEGGEGSYEQYF

clone size: .
D gene: TRBD2
V gene: TRBV28
J gene: TRBJ2-1
CDR3 DNA: TGTGCCAGCAGTTCGGCTAGCGGGAGGGCCCCGGAGTTCTTC
CDR3 protein: CASSSASGRAPEFF

clone size: .
D gene: TRBD1
V gene: TRBV7-9
J gene: TRBJ2-5
CDR3 DNA: TGTGCCAGCAGCTACGGACAGGGATCAGAGACCCAGTACTTC
CDR3 protein: CASSYGQGSETQYF

clone size: .
D gene: .
V gene: TRBV27
J gene: TRBJ2-7
CDR3 DNA: TGTGCCAGCAGTTTAGGCGGAAGCTCCTACGAGCAGTACTTC
CDR3 protein: CASSLGGSSYEQYF

clone size: .
D gene: .
V gene: TRBV6-4
J gene: TRBJ2-1
CDR3 DNA: TGTGCCAGCAGTGACGGGAGCTCCTACAATGAGCAGTTCTTC
CDR3 protein: CASSDGSSYNEQFF

clone size: .
D gene: TRBD1
V gene: TRBV7-8
J gene: TRBJ2-2
CDR3 DNA: TGTGCCAGCAGCTTAAACAGGGGGTACGACACCGGGGAGCTGTTTTTT
CDR3 protein: CASSLNRGYDTGELFF

clone size: .
D gene: .
V gene: TRBV5-1
J gene: TRBJ2-1
CDR3 DNA: TGCGCCAGCAGCTTGGGGTCGGTGGAGGGCTACAATGAGCAGTTCTTC
CDR3 protein: CASSLGSVEGYNEQFF

clone size: .
D gene: .
V gene: TRBV29-1
J gene: TRBJ2-7
CDR3 DNA: TGCAGCGTTGGTAGCGTCCTCTCCTACGAGCAGTACTTC
CDR3 protein: CSVGSVLSYEQYF

clone size: .
D gene: .
V gene: TRBV28
J gene: TRBJ1-4
CDR3 DNA: TGTGCCAGCAGTGTTCAGGGGATTGAAAAACTGTTTTTT
CDR3 protein: CASSVQGIEKLFF

clone size: .
D gene: .
V gene: TRBV25-1
J gene: TRBJ1-1
CDR3 DNA: TGTGCCAGCAGTTCCCATTACACAACTGAAGCTTTCTTT
CDR3 protein: CASSSHYTTEAFF

clone size: .
D gene: .
V gene: TRBV19
J gene: TRBJ1-1
CDR3 DNA: TGTGCCAGTAGTATAGGAGGTCCTGAAGCTTTCTTT
CDR3 protein: CASSIGGPEAFF

clone size: .
D gene: .
V gene: TRBV5-5
J gene: TRBJ2-2
CDR3 DNA: TGTGCCAGCACCCGTGGGGGCCGATTGAACACCGGGGAGCTGTTTTTT
CDR3 protein: CASTRGGRLNTGELFF

clone size: .
D gene: TRBD2
V gene: TRBV7-9
J gene: TRBJ2-5
CDR3 DNA: TGTGCCAGCAGCTTAGCGGCGAGCGGGAGGGCCCCGGAGACCCAGTACTTC
CDR3 protein: CASSLAASGRAPETQYF

clone size: .
D gene: TRBD2
V gene: TRBV6-6
J gene: TRBJ2-5
CDR3 DNA: TGTGCCATCGCCAATCCGGGACTAGCGGGAGAGACCCAGTACTTC
CDR3 protein: CAIANPGLAGETQYF

clone size: .
D gene: .
V gene: TRBV6-5
J gene: TRBJ1-1
CDR3 DNA: TGTGCCAGCAGTTTTCAGGGTAGCATCACTGAAGCTTTCTTT
CDR3 protein: CASSFQGSITEAFF

clone size: .
D gene: TRBD2
V gene: TRBV2
J gene: TRBJ2-3
CDR3 DNA: TGTGCCAGCCTCGAGGCTAGCGGGAGAGGAGATACGCAGTATTTT
CDR3 protein: CASLEASGRGDTQYF

clone size: .
D gene: .
V gene: TRBV28
J gene: TRBJ2-1
CDR3 DNA: TGTGCCATTCTAGACTCCAGGGGCTATGAGCAGTTCTTC
CDR3 protein: CAILDSRGYEQFF

clone size: .
D gene: TRBD1
V gene: TRBV5-1
J gene: TRBJ2-3
CDR3 DNA: TGCGCCAGCAGCCCGGGACAGATGGTAGGGGATACGCAGTATTTT
CDR3 protein: CASSPGQMVGDTQYF

clone size: .
D gene: .
V gene: TRBV2
J gene: TRBJ2-3
CDR3 DNA: TGTGCCAGGCGACAGGGAGGCGCAGATACGCAGTATTTT
CDR3 protein: CARRQGGADTQYF

clone size: .
D gene: .
V gene: TRBV5-6
J gene: TRBJ2-7
CDR3 DNA: TGTGCCAGCAGTACCTGGAGGATCTGGACCTACGAGCAGTACTTC
CDR3 protein: CASSTWRIWTYEQYF

clone size: few
D gene: .
V gene: TRBV4-1
J gene: TRBJ1-3
CDR3 DNA: TGCGCCAGCAGCCAAGATACGGACAGAGGGAACACCATATATTTT
CDR3 protein: CASSQDTDRGNTIYF

clone size: .
D gene: .
V gene: TRBV18
J gene: TRBJ1-5
CDR3 DNA: TGTGCCAGCTCCCCTTTAGGGGCTGGCAATCAGCCCCAGCATTTT
CDR3 protein: CASSPLGAGNQPQHF

clone size: .
D gene: .
V gene: TRBV18
J gene: TRBJ2-3
CDR3 DNA: TGTGCCAGCTCACCACCCTCGGTCACAGATACGCAGTATTTT
CDR3 protein: CASSPPSVTDTQYF

clone size: .
D gene: TRBD1
V gene: TRBV5-4
J gene: TRBJ1-6
CDR3 DNA: TGTGCCAGCAGCTCAAAGGGACAGTTATCACCCCTCCACTTT
CDR3 protein: CASSSKGQLSPLHF

clone size: .
D gene: .
V gene: TRBV7-6
J gene: TRBJ2-3
CDR3 DNA: TGTGCCAGCAGCTTAGGTCTGGGCGGCACAGATACGCAGTATTTT
CDR3 protein: CASSLGLGGTDTQYF

clone size: .
D gene: .
V gene: TRBV30
J gene: TRBJ1-4
CDR3 DNA: TGTGCCTGGAACGGGAGGGTCGCTGAAAAACTGTTTTTT
CDR3 protein: CAWNGRVAEKLFF

clone size: .
D gene: .
V gene: TRBV5-1
J gene: TRBJ2-2
CDR3 DNA: TGCGCCAGCAGCCCCTGGGGGGACTACACCGGGGAGCTGTTTTTT
CDR3 protein: CASSPWGDYTGELFF

clone size: .
D gene: .
V gene: TRBV29-1
J gene: TRBJ2-5
CDR3 DNA: TGCAGCGTTCGCCCCCTCGGGCAAGAGACCCAGTACTTC
CDR3 protein: CSVRPLGQETQYF

clone size: .
D gene: .
V gene: TRBV27
J gene: TRBJ2-7
CDR3 DNA: TGTGCCAGCACCGAAAGGCCAGGGCACGAGCAGTACTTC
CDR3 protein: CASTERPGHEQYF

clone size: .
D gene: TRBD1
V gene: TRBV19
J gene: TRBJ1-1
CDR3 DNA: TGTGCCAGTACCGTGGACAGGGGAGGGTTCACTGAAGCTTTCTTT
CDR3 protein: CASTVDRGGFTEAFF

clone size: .
D gene: TRBD1
V gene: TRBV19
J gene: TRBJ1-4
CDR3 DNA: TGTGCCAGTAGTGGGGCCGGGACAGGGGTTGAGCGGATTGAAAAACTGTTTTTT
CDR3 protein: CASSGAGTGVERIEKLFF

clone size: .
D gene: .
V gene: TRBV7-3
J gene: TRBJ2-3
CDR3 DNA: TGTGCCAGCAGCTTAACCGGCGGTCTCACAGATACGCAGTATTTT
CDR3 protein: CASSLTGGLTDTQYF